The clone carrying this T cell receptor beta chain was observed a handful of times. This record belongs to a study of blood T cells in healthy people across ages. Germline V gives CDR1 DFQATT, CDR2 SNEGSKA (reference sequence). The CDR3 length is 11 residues. V shed 6 bases and J 8 bases; nucleotides not matched to a gene: 5. Primers used in a second PCR of roughly 7 to 12 cycles were a sample-barcoded 5' primer and a J-beta primer mix. From the 5' RACE reads, TCRdb called clonotypes with MiXCR, one entry per CDR3 protein. This table holds approximately 600,000 distinct CDR3 sequences, 58% found once.

This sequence was found in a man in his fifties or sixties in good health. Sequenced material: blood. The rearrangement links TRBV20-1 to TRBJ2-3, with 7 bases identical to TRBD1. The CDR3 loop is CSAHGQATQYF. The CDR3 DNA reads as TGCAGTGCCCACGGACAGGCTACGCAGTATTTT.